The sample holds a few counts of the clone carrying this T cell receptor (beta chain). The antigen remains unidentified. This sample was included in a study of T cell responses to AZD1222 COVID-19 vaccine. Profiled with immunoSEQ multiplex PCR; TCRdb holds only in-frame clones, not every one. This sample has 95,000 to 150,000 clones, with 80% to 90% found just once. The CDR3 loop spans 14 amino acids. CDR1 is SQVTM, CDR2 ANQGSEA, per germline. The V and J ends lost 0 bases and 4 bases respectively, with 12 bases between them. Study-level results: Rises in breadth and depth of Spike-specific TCRs came after two AZD1222 doses. Baseline seropositives among AZD1222 recipients totaled only five or six. Regions 160-218 and 743-854 held dominance among vaccine-associated CD4 TCRs, which spanned spike. Repertoires in all cases were sampled only once the peak T cell response had passed.

The chain has TRBV29-1 and TRBJ1-2; D gene ambiguous. This sample comprised peripheral blood, obtained on day 0 of AZD1222 vaccination. The source is an adult in good health. The CDR3 bases are TGCAGCGTTGAAGAGTGGGAAACGGGCTATGGCTACACCTTC. Encoded protein: CSVEEWETGYGYTF.